This T cell receptor beta chain was captured in a study of T cells in Graves' hyperthyroidism and ophthalmopathy. Study-wide context: Before treatment of any kind, peripheral blood was taken at initial diagnosis.

The CDR3 is made up of 12 amino acids. CDR1 is SQVTM, CDR2 ANQGSEA, per germline. Trimming cost V 4 bases and J 5 bases; bases outside gene matches: 3. TCR beta CDR3 regions were amplified from RNA transcripts. The HTBI primer set drove a first-round RT-PCR of the TCR CDR3. TCRdb independently ran MiXCR on the multiplex PCR reads; one entry per CDR3 protein. Altogether 650,000 to 750,000 distinct CDR3 sequences are present, around 15% being singletons, with the ten largest covering roughly 10%. Overall study findings and caveats: Most thyroid clonotypes with frequency above 0.001 were detected in blood.

The study based diagnoses on clinical symptoms, serum thyroxine and TRAb, thyroid ultrasound and orbital computed tomography. In the case of this clonotype: No antigen is known for it.

This clonotype was sampled from a young woman with Graves' hyperthyroidism. The sequencing input was blood. The V call is TRBV29-1, the J call TRBJ1-2, with 8 bases aligning to TRBD1. The CDR3 loop reads CSVADRGYGYTF. CDR3 sequence (DNA): TGCAGCGTTGCCGACAGGGGATATGGCTACACCTTC.